A single sample is the source of the 7 T cell receptor beta chains below, sequenced in a study of shared clonotypes between healthy human individuals. Sequencing was performed with immunoSEQ multiplex PCR; in TCRdb, only in-frame clones are kept and a portion is missing. The sample contains some 2,000,000 clones, nearly 97% of which appear only once. Sequenced input: naive CD4+ T cells sorted from blood. As for subset: CD45RA+ positively selected. Every receptor here comes from a man aged 18 to 29 in good health.

The chain joins TRBV5-1 to TRBJ1-1, with TRBD1 matching 7 bases. The CDR3 extends over 15 amino acids. CDR1 SGHRS and CDR2 YFSETQ come from the germline V gene. Trimming removed 4 bases from V and 5 bases from J; junction bases left unmatched: 11. In DNA, the CDR3 is TGCGCCAGCAGCAATCGACAGGGCATGATGACTGAAGCTTTCTTT. It specifies CASSNRQGMMTEAFF.

As to this clone: Other DNA sequences in the same sample also yield this CDR3. The chain combines TRBV30 with TRBJ2-7; 10 positions agree with TRBD2. CDR3 length equals 14 residues. Germline CDR1 reads GTSNPN; CDR2 reads SVGIG (reference sequence). Trimming removed 3 bases from V and 5 bases from J; junction bases left unmatched: 7. CDR3 protein: CAWSRSGGHHEQYF. DNA for the CDR3: TGTGCCTGGAGCCGTAGCGGGGGGCACCACGAGCAGTACTTC.

The CDR3: CASSFVLSGSEQYF. The CDR3 bases are TGCGCCAGCAGCTTCGTGCTTTCAGGGAGTGAGCAGTACTTC. The gene calls are TRBV5-1 and TRBJ2-7; D might be TRBD1 or TRBD2, each matching 5 bases. V dropped 2 bases and J dropped 7 bases, with 16 bases sitting between them. This CDR3 region has 14 residues. Germline-derived CDR1 and CDR2 are SGHRS and YFSETQ.

V usage is TRBV6-1 and J usage is TRBJ2-5, with 11 bases identical to TRBD2. This CDR3 comprises 17 residues. Trimming at V came to 0 bases and at J to 1 base, leaving 4 bases not matched to a gene. Per germline, CDR1 MNHNS and CDR2 SASEGT. CDR3 loop: CASSEAPLAGGQETQYF. As DNA, the CDR3 is TGTGCCAGCAGTGAAGCGCCTCTAGCGGGGGGCCAAGAGACCCAGTACTTC.

V and J are TRBV7-3 and TRBJ2-3; 10 bases map to TRBD2. CDR3 size: 16 residues. Trimming removed 0 bases from V and 6 bases from J; junction bases left unmatched: 6. The V gene's germline CDR1 is SGHTA and CDR2 FQGTGA. The CDR3 loop is CASSLTIAGGADTQYF. The DNA of the CDR3 is TGTGCCAGCAGCTTAACGATAGCGGGGGGAGCGGATACGCAGTATTTT.

As regards this clone: In the same sample, other DNA sequences code for this CDR3. The chain is built from TRBV5-1 and TRBJ2-5; D not resolved. The CDR3 sequence is 14 residues long. The V gene lost 0 bases and the J gene lost 2 bases, with 8 bases spanning the gap. Germline values: CDR1 SGHRS, CDR2 YFSETQ. CDR3: CASSLGLGQETQYF. CDR3 DNA: TGCGCCAGCAGCTTGGGGTTAGGGCAAGAGACCCAGTACTTC.

This chain connects TRBV28 to TRBJ1-1; 8 nucleotides agree with TRBD1. Germline V gene sequence: CDR1 MDHEN, CDR2 SYDVKM. With V trimmed by 2 bases and J by 5 bases, 10 bases remained unmatched. CDR3 length equals 16 residues. CDR3 loop: CASSLGSRGLWTEAFF. CDR3 sequence (DNA): TGTGCCAGCAGTTTAGGGTCCAGGGGGCTTTGGACTGAAGCTTTCTTT.